This passage covers 30 T cell receptor beta chains from one sample sequenced in a study of T cell clones after liver transplantation. TCRbeta sequences of proliferating CFSE-low MLR cells were labeled alloreactive. Their antigens are not known. Only in-frame clones appear in the TCRdb table, and some are missing; sequencing was by immunoSEQ multiplex PCR. The sample has almost 3,000 clones, roughly a quarter seen once; the top ten hold around 15%. Sequences were obtained from CD4+ T cells from PBMCs cultured with third-party cells. These receptors all come from a human patient who received a liver transplant. Some of the T cells may derive from the graft donor.

This clone came up a few times. This chain uses TRBV7-9 with TRBJ2-7; TRBD2 might be the D (5 bases). The CDR3 has 14 residues. The V and J ends lost 2 bases and 4 bases respectively, with 12 bases between them. Germline V gene lookup returns CDR1 SEHNR and CDR2 FQNEAQ (reference sequence). In DNA, the CDR3 is TGTGCCAGCAGCTTAAGAGGAGGCGGGTACGAGCAGTACTTC. Protein product: CASSLRGGGYEQYF.

This clone has just a few counts. This chain connects TRBV7-9 to TRBJ2-7, with D maybe TRBD2 (5 bases). Trimming took off 3 bases at V and 5 bases at J, with 11 bases between the two ends. This CDR3 comprises 13 residues. CDR1 is SEHNR, CDR2 FQNEAQ, per germline (reference sequence). The CDR3 loop is CASSLAQRNEQYF. The CDR3 DNA follows: TGTGCCAGCAGCTTGGCCCAGCGGAACGAGCAGTACTTC.

The CDR3 region has the DNA TGTGCCAGCAGGTCGACAGGGGGCGTCTCCAAAAACATTCAGTACTTC. Protein sequence: CASRSTGGVSKNIQYF. This sequence joins TRBV7-9 and TRBJ2-4; 10 bases match TRBD1. CDR1 and CDR2 from the germline V gene are SEHNR and FQNEAQ (reference sequence). V shed 6 bases, J shed 2 bases, and the junction held 7 bases outside the gene matches. The CDR3 covers 16 residues.

This clone was seen only a few times. The chain combines TRBV9 with TRBJ2-2; D is unresolved. The germline CDR1 and CDR2 sequences are SGDLS and YYNGEE. V gave up 0 bases and J gave up 0 bases, with 9 bases separating them. The CDR3 spans 16 residues. This CDR3 is CASSVGEVTNTGELFF. The CDR3 DNA follows: TGTGCCAGCAGCGTAGGTGAGGTAACGAACACCGGGGAGCTGTTTTTT. Based on the CDR3 plus reference TRBV9 and TRBJ2-2, the full variable domain is DSGVTQTPKHLITATGQRVTLRCSPRSGDLSVYWYQQSLDQGLQFLIQYYNGEERAKGNILERFSAQQFPDLHSELNLSSLELGDSALYFCASSVGEVTNTGELFFGEGSRLTVL.

The V gene is TRBV10-3, the J gene TRBJ1-6; TRBD1 might be the D (6 bases). V was cut by 5 bases and J by 7 bases, with 12 bases left in between. CDR3 length: 14 residues. Germline-derived CDR1 and CDR2 are ENHRY and SYGVKD. The CDR3 bases are TGTGCCATCAGTTCAGGGGTGGGGAATTCACCCCTCCACTTT. Its protein product is CAISSGVGNSPLHF.

This clone appeared a few times. The chain couples TRBV28 to TRBJ1-1; D unclear. Deletions cut 6 bases from V and 3 bases from J, with 11 bases between. The length of the CDR3 is 13 residues. Germline values: CDR1 MDHEN, CDR2 SYDVKM. The CDR3 DNA reads TGTGCCAGCAGGAAGGGCACCTACACTGAAGCTTTCTTT. Protein sequence: CASRKGTYTEAFF.

This clone turned up a few times. The chain links TRBV6-6 to TRBJ2-4, with D possibly called TRBD1 or TRBD2 (5 bases each). Trimming took 2 bases from V and 12 from J, leaving 8 bases between them. CDR1 is MNHNY and CDR2 is SVGAGI in the germline V gene (reference sequence). The CDR3 is 11 amino acids. CDR3 sequence reads: CASSYGTRQYF. In nucleotides, the CDR3 is TGTGCCAGCAGTTACGGGACCCGTCAGTACTTC.

This clone was seen a handful of times. This chain uses TRBV11-2 with TRBJ1-2, with 11 bases fitting TRBD1. Looked up from germline, CDR1 is SGHAT and CDR2 is FQNNGV. The CDR3 runs 17 residues. With 3 bases clipped from V and 4 bases from J, the junction kept 10 bases outside the gene matches. The CDR3 sequence: CASSFGQGAGRLYGYTF. CDR3 bases: TGTGCCAGCAGCTTCGGACAGGGGGCCGGTAGGCTCTATGGCTACACCTTC.

The chain is built from TRBV9 and TRBJ2-1; D might be TRBD2 (5 bases). Per the germline V gene, CDR1 is SGDLS and CDR2 is YYNGEE. This CDR3 spans 15 amino acids. Trimming took 0 bases from V and 1 from J, leaving 8 bases between them. CDR3 DNA: TGTGCCAGCAGCGTAGCGGACTCTTCCTACAATGAGCAGTTCTTC. Residues: CASSVADSSYNEQFF.

The genes are TRBV5-5 and TRBJ2-1, with D uncertain. The V end was cut by 6 bases, the J end by 0 bases, with 10 bases between. Germline CDR1 is SGHKS and CDR2 is YYEKEE (reference sequence). The CDR3 is made up of 14 amino acids. The CDR3 loop reads CASMDLSSYNEQFF. The DNA for the CDR3 is TGTGCCAGCATGGATCTAAGCTCCTACAATGAGCAGTTCTTC.

This clone ranks as large. The chain recombines TRBV19 with TRBJ2-7, with D unresolved. V dropped 6 bases and J dropped 4 bases, with 10 bases sitting between them. Per germline, CDR1 LNHDA and CDR2 SQIVND (reference sequence). The CDR3 totals 12 residues. The CDR3 DNA is TGTGCCAGTAGCGAAAGCAGGTACGAGCAGTACTTC. Translation: CASSESRYEQYF.

The CDR3 reads CAWNNRAPDNEQFF. CDR3 in DNA: TGTGCCTGGAACAATAGAGCGCCGGACAATGAGCAGTTCTTC. V usage is TRBV30 and J usage is TRBJ2-1; D remains ambiguous. The V end was cut by 4 bases, the J end by 5 bases, with 15 bases between. Looked up from germline, CDR1 is GTSNPN and CDR2 is SVGIG (reference sequence). CDR3 length: 14 residues.

This clone is medium-sized. The rearrangement joins TRBV7-8 to TRBJ2-5, with D perhaps matching TRBD2 (5 bases). V was shortened by 9 bases and J by 4 bases, with 15 bases between the two germline ends. The CDR3 is 13 amino acids. Germline lookup yields CDR1 SGHVS and CDR2 FQNEAQ. The CDR3 region is CARSGGPGETQYF. The CDR3 DNA sequence: TGTGCCAGATCTGGAGGTCCCGGAGAGACCCAGTACTTC.

The chain uses TRBV4-2 and TRBJ2-3, with 8 positions matching TRBD2. V gave up 5 bases and J gave up 5 bases; unmatched junction bases: 6. From germline, CDR1 is LGHNA and CDR2 YNFKEQ. This CDR3 is 14 amino acids long. This CDR3 is CASSLDGRGDTQYF. The CDR3 DNA sequence: TGTGCCAGCAGCTTGGACGGGAGGGGAGATACGCAGTATTTT.

This clone ranks as large. The DNA for the CDR3 is TGTGCCAGCAGCTTACAGGGAGGCAATCAGCCCCAGCATTTT. It yields the protein CASSLQGGNQPQHF. V is TRBV5-4 and J is TRBJ1-5, with D possibly TRBD1 on 6 matching bases. V lost 2 bases to trimming and J lost 2 bases, with 8 bases between them. The length of the CDR3 is 14 residues. Germline V gene sequence: CDR1 SGHNT, CDR2 YYREEE (reference sequence). The full variable domain, rest sourced from reference TRBV5-4 and TRBJ1-5, is ETGVTQSPTHLIKTRGQQVTLRCSSQSGHNTVSWYQQALGQGPQFIFQYYREEENGRGNFPPRFSGLQFPNYSSELNVNALELDDSALYLCASSLQGGNQPQHFGDGTRLSIL.

This clone was seen a handful of times. This chain joins TRBV19 and TRBJ1-6; perhaps TRBD1 as D (6 bases). V was cut by 7 bases and J by 10 bases, with 17 bases left in between. In germline, CDR1 is LNHDA, CDR2 SQIVND (reference sequence). The CDR3 covers 14 residues. CDR3 residues: CASTMGGARSPLHF. The DNA for the CDR3 is TGTGCCAGTACCATGGGGGGGGCTCGGTCACCCCTCCACTTT.

The rearrangement uses TRBV19 and TRBJ1-2; D is uncertain. The germline V and J ends were trimmed by 7 bases and 3 bases, with 9 bases remaining between them. Germline V gene lookup returns CDR1 LNHDA and CDR2 SQIVND (reference sequence). CDR3 length equals 12 residues. The CDR3 is CASNYLDYGYTF. DNA of the CDR3: TGTGCCAGTAACTACCTCGACTATGGCTACACCTTC.

The J gene is TRBJ2-7, the V gene TRBV4-1; 9 nucleotides align to TRBD1. V was pared by 2 bases and J by 2 bases, with 13 bases of the junction left unmatched. The germline V gene has CDR1 MGHRA and CDR2 YSYEKL. The length of the CDR3 is 18 residues. The CDR3 sequence is CASSQNPSLWTGAYEQYF. Here the CDR3 DNA reads TGCGCCAGCAGCCAAAATCCGTCCTTATGGACAGGGGCCTACGAGCAGTACTTC.

The gene calls are TRBV7-9 and TRBJ2-2, with D perhaps matching TRBD1 (6 bases). This CDR3 is built from 15 residues. The germline V gene has CDR1 SEHNR and CDR2 FQNEAQ (reference sequence). V was trimmed by 0 bases and J by 3 bases, leaving 8 bases between them. CDR3: CASSLAQGYTGELFF. The CDR3 DNA is TGTGCCAGCAGCTTAGCACAGGGTTACACCGGGGAGCTGTTTTTT.

This clone was seen more than once but under ten times. The rearrangement joins TRBV27 to TRBJ2-1; no firm D call. V was pared by 8 bases and J by 4 bases, with 18 bases between. There are 15 residues in the CDR3. CDR1 and CDR2 (germline): MNHEY, SMNVEV (reference sequence). The CDR3 nucleotides read TGTGCCAGCTCCTCAAGATCTTTGGTTTACAATGAGCAGTTCTTC. Its protein is CASSSRSLVYNEQFF.

The rearrangement uses TRBV2 and TRBJ2-1; D unresolved. Per germline, CDR1 SNHLY and CDR2 FYNNEI. Between the trimmed V and J ends, which lost 2 bases and 4 bases, there was a span of 15 bases. The CDR3 is made up of 16 amino acids. The CDR3 sequence is CASSERLSGRYNEQFF. The CDR3 DNA is TGTGCCAGCAGTGAAAGACTCTCAGGACGGTACAATGAGCAGTTCTTC.

This chain links TRBV5-5 with TRBJ2-5; unclear D gene. CDR3 size: 12 residues. CDR1 is SGHKS and CDR2 is YYEKEE in the germline V gene (reference sequence). Trimming removed 0 bases from V and 4 bases from J, with 4 bases in between. The CDR3 DNA is TGTGCCAGCAGCTTGGACGGAGAGACCCAGTACTTC. It is translated as CASSLDGETQYF.

V usage is TRBV5-4 and J usage is TRBJ2-2, with D hard to call. Trimming shortened V by 3 bases and J by 3 bases, and 12 bases separated the two germline ends. The CDR3 spans 15 residues. The V gene's germline CDR1 is SGHNT and CDR2 YYREEE (reference sequence). CDR3 nucleotides: TGTGCCAGCAGCTACGGACGGTATGACACCGGGGAGCTGTTTTTT. Its translation is CASSYGRYDTGELFF.

The chain joins TRBV9 to TRBJ2-3; 10 bases align to TRBD2. V lost 0 bases and J lost 0; bases outside the gene matches: 4. The CDR3 has 17 amino acids. In germline, CDR1 is SGDLS, CDR2 YYNGEE. CDR3 DNA sequence: TGTGCCAGCAGCGTAGGTGCTAGCGGGGGTAGCACAGATACGCAGTATTTT. Protein product: CASSVGASGGSTDTQYF.

In its sample, this clone is medium-sized. The chain couples TRBV5-4 to TRBJ2-7; D might be TRBD1 (6 bases). V was shortened by 0 bases and J by 2 bases, with 12 bases between the two germline ends. The CDR3 extends over 15 amino acids. CDR1 and CDR2 (germline): SGHNT, YYREEE (reference sequence). The CDR3 region is CASSLGETGPYEQYF. The CDR3 bases are TGTGCCAGCAGCTTGGGCGAGACAGGCCCCTACGAGCAGTACTTC.

The genes are TRBV4-1 and TRBJ1-2; D is undetermined. The CDR3 runs to 16 residues. Germline lookup yields CDR1 MGHRA and CDR2 YSYEKL. Between the trimmed V and J ends, which lost 0 bases and 4 bases, there was a span of 15 bases. CDR3 region: CASSQDRQAAFYGYTF. The DNA for the CDR3 is TGCGCCAGCAGCCAAGATCGCCAGGCCGCCTTCTATGGCTACACCTTC.

This clone qualifies as medium-sized. The rearrangement links TRBV28 to TRBJ1-2; 9 nucleotides align to TRBD1. With 1 base clipped from V and 4 bases from J, the junction kept 4 bases outside the gene matches. The germline V gene has CDR1 MDHEN and CDR2 SYDVKM. The CDR3 spans 15 residues. The DNA of the CDR3 is TGTGCCAGCAGTTTATACACAGGGGGCTTCTATGGCTACACCTTC. This codes for CASSLYTGGFYGYTF.

In its sample, this clone is medium-sized. J is TRBJ1-5 and V is TRBV30; the D is unclear. The CDR3 extends over 14 amino acids. V was shortened by 1 base and J by 0 bases, with 7 bases between the two germline ends. From germline, CDR1 is GTSNPN and CDR2 SVGIG (reference sequence). CDR3 residues: CAWSERSSNQPQHF. CDR3 DNA sequence: TGTGCCTGGAGTGAAAGGAGTAGCAATCAGCCCCAGCATTTT.

The chain combines TRBV27 with TRBJ1-5, with D perhaps TRBD1 (5 bases). This CDR3 has 15 amino acids. Germline V gene sequence: CDR1 MNHEY, CDR2 SMNVEV (reference sequence). Trimming removed 8 bases at V and 5 bases at J, with 19 bases between. This CDR3 reads CASSFVGTEHQPQHF. The CDR3 DNA reads as TGTGCCAGCTCCTTTGTAGGGACGGAGCATCAGCCCCAGCATTTT.

This clone has just a few counts. This rearrangement joins TRBV7-9 to TRBJ2-7; D possibly corresponds to TRBD1 (8 bases). Trimming took 5 bases from V and 6 from J, leaving 17 bases between them. Germline lookup yields CDR1 SEHNR and CDR2 FQNEAQ (reference sequence). This CDR3 has 14 amino acids. The CDR3 coding sequence is TGTGCCAGCAGCCGCCGGACAGGGAGGGGCGAGCAGTACTTC. Translating gives CASSRRTGRGEQYF.